This T cell receptor beta chain was found in a study of blood T cell repertoires in COVID-19. Overall study: There were acute and convalescent COVID-19 samples, and they came from the United States, Italy and Spain. PBMCs, B-cell-depleted T cells, or T cells provided the cDNA or gDNA that made up the material.

In this sample, this clone turned up a few times. TCRdb keeps only in-frame clones here, not all; method: immunoSEQ multiplex PCR. This sample has about 92,000 clones; around three quarters occur once, and the top ten carry roughly 24%. The sequencing input was peripheral blood. The TCR was taken from a woman aged 55-69 years in a cohort sampled during active or convalescent COVID-19.

CDR3 in amino acids: CASSPRTGGRNGELFF. CDR3 DNA sequence: TGTGCCAGCAGCCCCCGGACAGGGGGCAGGAACGGGGAGCTGTTTTTT. The J gene is TRBJ2-2, the V gene TRBV7-7; 11 positions agree with TRBD1. CDR3 size: 16 residues. Trimming cost V 5 bases and J 7 bases; bases outside gene matches: 9. CDR1 is SSHAT, CDR2 FNYEAQ, per germline (reference sequence).